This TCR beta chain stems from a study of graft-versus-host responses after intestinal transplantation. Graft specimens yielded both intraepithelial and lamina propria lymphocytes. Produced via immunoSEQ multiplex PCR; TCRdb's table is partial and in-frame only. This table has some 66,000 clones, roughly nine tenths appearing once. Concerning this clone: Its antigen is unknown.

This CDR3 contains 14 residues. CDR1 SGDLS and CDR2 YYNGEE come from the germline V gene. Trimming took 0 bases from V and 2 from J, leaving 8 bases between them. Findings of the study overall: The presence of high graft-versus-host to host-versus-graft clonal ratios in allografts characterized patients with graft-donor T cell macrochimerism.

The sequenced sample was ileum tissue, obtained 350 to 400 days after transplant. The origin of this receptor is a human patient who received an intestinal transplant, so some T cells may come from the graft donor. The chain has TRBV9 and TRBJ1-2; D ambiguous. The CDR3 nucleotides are TGTGCCAGCAGCGTAGAGTGGCAGAACTATGGCTACACCTTC. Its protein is CASSVEWQNYGYTF.